What follows is one T cell receptor (beta chain) and its context. This table comes from immunoSEQ multiplex PCR, and its TCRdb copy is limited to in-frame clones, with some not included. The sample yields about 250,000 clones, about 87% seen once. This sample was included in a study of blood T cell repertoires in COVID-19. V shed 4 bases, J shed 4 bases, and the junction held 9 bases outside the gene matches. This CDR3 comprises 15 residues. Germline loops: CDR1 SGHRS, CDR2 YFSETQ. V and J are TRBV5-1 and TRBJ1-1; 8 bases align to TRBD1. What was sequenced was PBMCs or T cells enriched from blood (not recorded which). This TCR came from a woman between 50 and 59 years old who had recovered from COVID-19. The CDR3: CASSVRTGRGTEAFF. As DNA, the CDR3 is TGCGCCAGCAGCGTGAGGACAGGGAGAGGCACTGAAGCTTTCTTT.